The entry below describes one TCR beta chain. The germline V gene has CDR1 SGHRS and CDR2 YFSETQ. The CDR3 is 13 amino acids. V lost 0 bases and J lost 2, with 5 bases in between. Sequenced by immunoSEQ multiplex PCR; TCRdb stores in-frame clones only, minus some. The sample lists roughly 390,000 clones, 87% occurring once. This record comes from a study of blood T cell repertoires in COVID-19. As for the study in general: T cells, B-cell-depleted T cells, or PBMCs supplied cDNA or gDNA.

The sample consisted of peripheral blood. This sequence joins TRBV5-1 and TRBJ2-5; D is ambiguous. This receptor was taken from a young woman with COVID-19, enrolled during active disease. CDR3: CASSLGAQETQYF. The CDR3 DNA follows: TGCGCCAGCAGCTTGGGGGCTCAAGAGACCCAGTACTTC.